This TCR beta chain was sequenced for a study of HIV-infected children after antiretroviral therapy interruption (dated by TCRdb to between 2017 and 2020). Describing the broader study: The study included eight children, four on planned treatment interruption and four on continuous treatment, and all eight had a CD4+ count above 500 and a viral load below 50 copies/ml. A median age of about 9.5 years was recorded in the interruption group, and a median age of roughly 8 years was recorded in the continuous treatment group. Exposure to EBV and CMV had been recorded for most participating children. Interruption-arm samples came from week 0, week 12, end of interruption (week 24 or 48), and about 3 years after study end. Continuous-treatment samples were analyzed from corresponding weeks 0, 48 and 150. Alongside measurements of thymic output, TCR repertoires of children on planned treatment interruption were compared with TCR repertoires of children on continuous antiretroviral treatment. What the authors observed across the whole study: The low number of patients is regarded as a limitation, and the data should be interpreted with caution. In naive CD4+ repertoires of PTI patients, CDR3 sharing between time points fell after interruption began; many sequences were shared between end of interruption and 3 years later. Shared-triplet CDR3 clusters increased after interruption in a few patients; the overall increase was not significant unless one outlier patient was excluded.

Preparation of the library involved 3' RACE. To correct PCR amplification bias, TCR libraries were generated from RNA with a 3' RACE protocol that used unique molecular identifiers. Up to roughly 12 amplicon libraries were pooled and sequenced on an Illumina MiSeq with v2 2x250 paired-end chemistry. In the original analysis: Reads were processed with Decombinator for assignment of V and J genes and CDR3, and barcode-based correction of errors and PCR bias was applied. Before the Gini coefficient was calculated with the R ineq package, repertoires were subsampled to the same depth. CDR3 similarity was assessed with GLIPH, Hamming distance and a shared triplet metric. TCRdb handled the public reads itself, with Q25 trimming in fastp and clone calling in MiXCR, and kept productive beta chains. CDR3 protein sequences are deduplicated, and each keeps its most common genes and DNA. These V and J calls derive from TCRdb rather than the authors' analysis. The sample table shows about 15,000 distinct CDR3 sequences, and 3% to 4% are seen once. Of the sample, around 31% falls within the top ten clones.

With regard to this clonotype: The clone's antigen remains unknown. Per-nucleotide qualities are absent, and no much larger clonotype sits a single base away.

Reading the label with the study, this specimen's treatment or condition is: PENTA 11 planned treatment interruption arm or continuous ART arm. The participants were children from the United Kingdom between 2 and 15 years old who had been on ART with at least three drugs for 24 weeks or longer. Cryopreserved PBMCs containing at least 5 million viable cells were needed, and several candidate patients were excluded because their viable PBMC yield was low. Using a FACSAria III cell sorter, memory CD8+ CD45RO+ CD45RA- T cells were FACS-sorted out of thawed PBMCs. After sorting, cells were fixed, and RNA was extracted with the RNeasy FFPE kit and then with the RNeasy Micro kit. This TCR came from a pool of human donors with HIV. Sequenced here: CD45RO+ CD8+ T cells from PBMCs, pooled from several time points, sampled from a donor given antiretroviral therapy, either interrupted or continuous. This specimen's cell subset or site label, interpreted: memory CD8+ CD45RO+ CD45RA- T cells.

In nucleotides, the sequence is TGCAGTGCTAGAGGCGCTAGCGGGGGGGCGACCGGGGAGCTGTTTTTT. Its amino acids are CSARGASGGATGELFF. In this chain, TRBV20-1 is recombined with TRBJ2-2, with 12 junctional bases fitting TRBD2. CDR1 and CDR2, per the germline V gene (reference sequence), are DFQATT and SNEGSKA. The CDR3 sequence holds 16 residues, the cysteine and phenylalanine included. The entry retains the CDR3 DNA only, 48 bases that are in frame from base 1. From V the trimming removes 1 base and from J it removes 5 bases, while the gene matches leave 5 bases of the junction unaccounted for.